This passage covers 17 T cell receptor beta chains from one sample sequenced in a study of blood T cell repertoires in COVID-19. Method: immunoSEQ multiplex PCR; TCRdb's copy keeps in-frame clones and lacks some. The sample has roughly 250,000 clones, approximately 88% seen once. Material: PBMCs or T cells enriched from blood (not recorded which). The receptors stem from a woman between 35 and 50 years old with acute COVID-19.

This sequence joins TRBV28 and TRBJ1-4, with D possibly being TRBD1 (6 bases). Germline V gene lookup returns CDR1 MDHEN and CDR2 SYDVKM. V was trimmed by 3 bases and J by 6 bases, leaving 8 bases between them. CDR3 length: 13 amino acids. CDR3 loop: CASSLQGYEKLFF. As DNA, the CDR3 is TGTGCCAGCAGTTTGCAGGGGTATGAAAAACTGTTTTTT. Complete variable domain (other parts from reference TRBV28 and TRBJ1-4): DVKVTQSSRYLVKRTGEKVFLECVQDMDHENMFWYRQDPGLGLRLIYFSYDVKMKEKGDIPEGYSVSREKKERFSLILESASTNQTSMYLCASSLQGYEKLFFGSGTQLSVL.

The V gene is TRBV30, the J gene TRBJ2-3, with D unclear. CDR1 GTSNPN and CDR2 SVGIG come from the germline V gene (reference sequence). There are 16 residues in the CDR3. With 2 bases removed from V and 3 bases from J, the gap between germline ends came to 18 bases. Here the CDR3 DNA reads TGTGCCTGGAGTCCCGCCCGAGTTGTATGGACAGATACGCAGTATTTT. This encodes CAWSPARVVWTDTQYF.

The genes are TRBV12-2 and TRBJ1-3; no check of the table's D call, TRBD1, against the DNA was made. TRBV12-2 counts as a pseudogene. CDR3 length: 14 residues. CDR3 loop: CASRLQGAGNTIYF. CDR3 bases: TGTGCAAGTCGTCTACAGGGGGCTGGAAACACCATATATTTT.

The V and J genes are TRBV7-9 and TRBJ1-4; TRBD1 might be the D (5 bases). The ends were cut back, 5 bases at V and 1 base at J, with 11 bases in the middle. Germline V gene data show CDR1 as SEHNR and CDR2 as FQNEAQ (reference sequence). The CDR3 is made up of 15 amino acids. The CDR3 here is CASSQKTGTNEKLFF. The CDR3 nucleotides read TGTGCCAGCAGCCAAAAAACAGGAACTAATGAAAAACTGTTTTTT.

This rearrangement joins TRBV18 to TRBJ1-2; D is possibly TRBD1 (6 bases). V lost 3 bases, J lost 6 bases, and 11 bases lay in between. There are 13 residues in the CDR3. Germline CDR1 reads KGHSH; CDR2 reads LQKENI. CDR3 sequence reads: CASSPTGTHGYTF. The CDR3 bases are TGTGCCAGCTCACCCACAGGGACGCATGGCTACACCTTC.

The rearrangement joins TRBV18 to TRBJ1-4; 7 nucleotides agree with TRBD1. Germline V gives CDR1 KGHSH, CDR2 LQKENI. J lost 5 bases, V lost 2 bases, and 5 bases had no gene match. The length of the CDR3 is 15 residues. CDR3 sequence reads: CASSPSLDRNEKLFF. The CDR3 nucleotides are TGTGCCAGCTCACCATCGCTGGACAGGAATGAAAAACTGTTTTTT. Looking up the rest from reference TRBV18 and TRBJ1-4 gives the full variable domain: NAGVMQNPRHLVRRRGQEARLRCSPMKGHSHVYWYRQLPEEGLKFMVYLQKENIIDESGMPKERFSAEFPKEGPSILRIQQVVRGDSAAYFCASSPSLDRNEKLFFGSGTQLSVL.

The chain has TRBV5-1 and TRBJ2-7; 12 positions agree with TRBD2. The CDR3 has 15 amino acids. The ends lost 4 bases at V and 2 bases at J; junction bases unmatched: 4. The V gene's germline CDR1 is SGHRS and CDR2 YFSETQ. The CDR3 DNA sequence: TGCGCCAGCAGCCCTCTAGCGGGGGGGGCCTACGAGCAGTACTTC. Amino acids: CASSPLAGGAYEQYF. Together with reference TRBV5-1 and TRBJ2-7, the CDR3 gives the full variable domain: KAGVTQTPRYLIKTRGQQVTLSCSPISGHRSVSWYQQTPGQGLQFLFEYFSETQRNKGNFPGRFSGRQFSNSRSEMNVSTLELGDSALYLCASSPLAGGAYEQYFGPGTRLTVT.

The chain carries TRBV7-8 and TRBJ1-2, with a possible D match to TRBD1 (6 bases). The CDR3 sequence is 18 residues long. Trimming pared 1 base from V and 8 bases from J, leaving 26 bases between. Germline lookup yields CDR1 SGHVS and CDR2 FQNEAQ. The DNA for the CDR3 is TGTGCCAGCAGCTTAGGAGGGCCGCGACAGGCACTATTATGGGGCTACACCTTC. Translating it yields CASSLGGPRQALLWGYTF.

The chain recombines TRBV7-8 with TRBJ2-7, with D perhaps TRBD2 (6 bases). Trimming removed 2 bases at V and 4 bases at J, with 12 bases between. This CDR3 comprises 14 residues. The germline V gene has CDR1 SGHVS and CDR2 FQNEAQ. The CDR3 is CASSLTAGLYEQYV. The CDR3 bases are TGTGCCAGCAGCTTAACGGCAGGACTATACGAGCAGTACGTC.

This clone appeared a single time. V usage is TRBV5-1 and J usage is TRBJ1-4; D is possibly TRBD1 (5 bases). The CDR3 has 15 residues. Per the germline V gene, CDR1 is SGHRS and CDR2 is YFSETQ. The V end lost 4 bases, the J end lost 2 bases, and 12 bases lay between the germline ends. The CDR3: CASSEQGTTNEKLFF. CDR3 nucleotide sequence: TGCGCCAGCAGCGAGCAGGGCACCACTAATGAAAAACTGTTTTTT.

V is TRBV28 and J is TRBJ2-3; 7 bases are shared with TRBD2. V trimming: 5 bases; J trimming: 1 base; junction bases outside the gene matches: 0. The CDR3 is 13 residues long. Germline values: CDR1 MDHEN, CDR2 SYDVKM. The CDR3 DNA sequence: TGTGCCAGCAGTGGGGGGGGCACAGATACGCAGTATTTT. This codes for CASSGGGTDTQYF.

The V and J genes are TRBV29-1 and TRBJ2-1, with 11 bases lining up with TRBD2. The CDR3 consists of 14 residues. The J segment lost 5 bases and the V segment lost 7 bases, leaving 7 bases of the junction unmatched. The germline gives CDR1 SQVTM, CDR2 ANQGSEA. In DNA, the CDR3 is TGCAGCGCCCTACGACTAGCGGGGAACAATGAGCAGTTCTTC. Its translation is CSALRLAGNNEQFF.

The chain couples TRBV28 to TRBJ1-4, with 8 bases lining up with TRBD1. Germline trimming cut 5 bases from V and 4 bases from J; bases unmatched to any gene: 9. CDR1 is MDHEN, CDR2 SYDVKM, per germline. This CDR3 is 16 amino acids long. The CDR3 sequence: CASSPTIDRGNEKLFF. CDR3 bases: TGTGCCAGCAGTCCGACAATAGACAGGGGTAATGAAAAACTGTTTTTT.

The chain carries TRBV21-1 and TRBJ1-1; no check of the table's D call, TRBD1, against the DNA was made. TRBV21-1 counts as a pseudogene. The CDR3 extends over 15 amino acids. CDR3 nucleotides: TGTGCCAGAGTCCCGGGACAGGGGGCGGTCACTGAAGCTTTCTTT. Residues: CARVPGQGAVTEAFF.

The chain has TRBV7-9 and TRBJ1-1; the D is unclear. The CDR3 loop spans 11 amino acids. V lost 2 bases and J 6 bases, leaving 4 bases between the germline ends. Germline V gives CDR1 SEHNR, CDR2 FQNEAQ (reference sequence). The CDR3 DNA is TGTGCCAGCAGCTTACTAGCTGAAGCTTTCTTT. Translated, it gives CASSLLAEAFF.

The gene calls are TRBV29-1 and TRBJ2-1; D uncertain. The ends were cut back, 3 bases at V and 2 bases at J, with 8 bases in the middle. Germline V gives CDR1 SQVTM, CDR2 ANQGSEA. The CDR3 contains 13 residues. CDR3 loop: CSVDGVTYNEQFF. CDR3 bases: TGCAGCGTTGACGGAGTTACCTACAATGAGCAGTTCTTC.

The chain is built from TRBV9 and TRBJ2-7; 10 positions agree with TRBD1. The germline V gene encodes CDR1 SGDLS and CDR2 YYNGEE. V dropped 3 bases and J dropped 0; count of bases not matched to a gene: 15. The CDR3 sequence is 19 residues long. The CDR3 nucleotides read TGTGCCAGCAGCGACGGTATTCCGGGACAGGGGATTTTCTCCTACGAGCAGTACTTC. Its translation is CASSDGIPGQGIFSYEQYF.